This TCR beta chain is from a study of blood T cell repertoires in COVID-19. Study information: The samples span acute and convalescent COVID-19 from the United States, Italy and Spain. PBMCs, B-cell-depleted T cells, or T cells were the source of the cDNA or gDNA that made up the material.

Germline CDR1 is LGHNA and CDR2 is YNFKEQ. J gave up 1 base and V 4 bases, and 19 bases lay outside the gene matches. This CDR3 contains 20 residues. Methods used by the authors: Cell counts per sample came from amplifying reference gene primers. Only in-frame clones appear in the TCRdb table, and some are missing; sequencing was by immunoSEQ multiplex PCR. The D gene and trimming were derived from the DNA, and the V and J assignments and clone size from that table. The data show about 110,000 clones, 65% to 75% seen once. This TCR was recovered from a human donor with acute or convalescent COVID-19. The donor label of this sample is uncertain. The chain has TRBV4-2 and TRBJ1-1; the match to TRBD1 covers 9 bases. The sample comprised peripheral blood. This CDR3 is CASSRGRDRAIRGANTEAFF. CDR3 DNA sequence: TGTGCCAGCAGCCGAGGTCGGGACAGGGCGATCCGAGGAGCGAACACTGAAGCTTTCTTT.